This is a list of T cell receptor beta chains from one sample in a study of glioma-infiltrating T cells after dendritic cell vaccination. Libraries were prepared by immunoSEQ multiplex PCR; TCRdb keeps only in-frame clonotypes and omits some of them. In the table there are around 100,000 clones, roughly 87% of which are singletons. The source was blood, collected after dendritic cell vaccination. The receptors were gathered from a human donor with glioblastoma. The conserved cysteine and the conserved F or W are not part of the CDR3 here. Where a row states a size, it is once, few, many or the class of an expanded clone; other rows omit it.

length,size,J,V,CDR3
12,once,TRBJ1-5,TRBV5-6,ASSSPRGNQPQH
13,.,TRBJ2-7,TRBV11-2,ASSLEPRGNYEQY
11,.,TRBJ2-5,TRBV5-4,ASSLVVGDAQY
12,.,.,TRBV7-9,ASSSGAVAYEQY
12,few,TRBJ2-7,TRBV6-9,AILYRDRDYEQY
11,once,TRBJ2-2,TRBV6-5,ASSWGDTGELF
12,few,TRBJ1-1,TRBV2,ASRFDRDNTEAF
13,.,TRBJ2-7,TRBV19,ASSLTGQGAYEQY
13,.,TRBJ2-7,TRBV19,ASRLLAGASGEQY
12,.,TRBJ2-5,TRBV7-2,ASSPDRNQETQY
14,.,TRBJ2-6,TRBV4-1,ASSQDRVSGANVLT
14,few,TRBJ1-5,TRBV15,ATSRELQGGNQPQH
11,.,TRBJ1-2,TRBV7-3,ASSLEANYGYT
13,.,TRBJ2-2,TRBV5-1,ASSWSPGNTGELF
15,once,TRBJ2-2,TRBV27,ASSLPGPLGGTGELF